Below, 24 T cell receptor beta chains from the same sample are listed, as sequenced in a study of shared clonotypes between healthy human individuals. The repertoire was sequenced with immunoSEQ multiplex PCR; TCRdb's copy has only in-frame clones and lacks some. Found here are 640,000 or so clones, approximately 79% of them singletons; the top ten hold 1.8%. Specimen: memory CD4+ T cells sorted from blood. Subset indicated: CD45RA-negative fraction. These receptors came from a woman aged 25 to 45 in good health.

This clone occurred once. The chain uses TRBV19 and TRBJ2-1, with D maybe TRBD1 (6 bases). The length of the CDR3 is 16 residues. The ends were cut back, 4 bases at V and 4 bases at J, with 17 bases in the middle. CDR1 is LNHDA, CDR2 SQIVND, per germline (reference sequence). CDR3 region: CASSNRVESPYNEQFF. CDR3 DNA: TGTGCCAGTAGTAACAGGGTCGAGAGTCCATACAATGAGCAGTTCTTC. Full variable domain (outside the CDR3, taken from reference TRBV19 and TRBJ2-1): DGGITQSPKYLFRKEGQNVTLSCEQNLNHDAMYWYRQDPGQGLRLIYYSQIVNDFQKGDIAEGYSVSREKKESFPLTVTSAQKNPTAFYLCASSNRVESPYNEQFFGPGTRLTVL.

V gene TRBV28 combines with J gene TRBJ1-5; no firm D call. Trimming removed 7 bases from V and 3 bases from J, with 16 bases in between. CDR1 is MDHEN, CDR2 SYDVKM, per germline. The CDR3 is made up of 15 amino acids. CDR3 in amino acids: CASTLSLVFNQPQHF. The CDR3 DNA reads TGTGCCAGCACCCTTAGCTTGGTCTTCAATCAGCCCCAGCATTTT.

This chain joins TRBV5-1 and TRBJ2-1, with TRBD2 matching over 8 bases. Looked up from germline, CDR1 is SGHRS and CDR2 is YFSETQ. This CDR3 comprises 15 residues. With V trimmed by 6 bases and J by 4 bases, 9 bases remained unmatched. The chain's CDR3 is CASIETSGKYNEQFF. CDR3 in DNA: TGCGCCAGCATCGAAACTAGCGGAAAGTACAATGAGCAGTTCTTC.

This CDR3 reads CASGLVLGDSVYEQYF. Written as DNA, the CDR3 is TGTGCTAGTGGTTTGGTATTAGGTGACAGTGTCTACGAGCAGTACTTC. J is TRBJ2-5 and V is TRBV12-5, with TRBD1 as a possible D gene (5 bases). The J call could be wrong; TRBJ2-7 is a better fit for the DNA end. The length of the CDR3 is 16 residues. Germline assignment: CDR1 LGHNT and CDR2 FRNRAP.

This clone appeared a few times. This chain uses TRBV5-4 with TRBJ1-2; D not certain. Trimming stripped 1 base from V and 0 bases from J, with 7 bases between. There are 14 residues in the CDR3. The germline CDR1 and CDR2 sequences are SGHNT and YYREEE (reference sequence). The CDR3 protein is CASSLPGANYGYTF. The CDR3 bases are TGTGCCAGCAGCTTGCCAGGAGCTAACTATGGCTACACCTTC.

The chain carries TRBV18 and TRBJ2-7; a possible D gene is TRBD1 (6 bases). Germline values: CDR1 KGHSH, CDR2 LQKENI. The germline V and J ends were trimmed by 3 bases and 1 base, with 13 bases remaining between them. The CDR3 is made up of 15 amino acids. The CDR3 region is CASSPGAGTSYEQYF. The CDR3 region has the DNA TGTGCCAGCTCACCGGGGGCAGGTACGTCCTACGAGCAGTACTTC.

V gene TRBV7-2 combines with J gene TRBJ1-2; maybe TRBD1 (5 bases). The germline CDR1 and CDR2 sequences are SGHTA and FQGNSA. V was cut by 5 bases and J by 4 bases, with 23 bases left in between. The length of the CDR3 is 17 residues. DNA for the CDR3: TGTGCCAGCAGCCTCGACCTAACAGCGGGGGGTGGCTATGGCTACACCTTC. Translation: CASSLDLTAGGGYGYTF.

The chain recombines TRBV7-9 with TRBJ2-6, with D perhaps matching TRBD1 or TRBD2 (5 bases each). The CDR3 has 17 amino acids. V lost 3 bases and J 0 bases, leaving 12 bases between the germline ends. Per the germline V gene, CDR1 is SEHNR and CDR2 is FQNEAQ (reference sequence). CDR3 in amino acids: CASSFLGTDSGANVLTF. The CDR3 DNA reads TGTGCCAGCAGCTTCCTAGGGACCGACTCTGGGGCCAACGTCCTGACTTTC.

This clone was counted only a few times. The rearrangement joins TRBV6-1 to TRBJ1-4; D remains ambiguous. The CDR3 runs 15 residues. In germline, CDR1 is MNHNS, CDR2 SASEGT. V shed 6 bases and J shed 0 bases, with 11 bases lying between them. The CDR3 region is CASSENSATNEKLFF. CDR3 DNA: TGTGCCAGCAGCGAAAACAGTGCAACTAATGAAAAACTGTTTTTT.

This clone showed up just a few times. The CDR3 coding sequence is TGTGCCAGCAGACCAACAGGGGGCATCGAGCAGTACTTC. It is translated as CASRPTGGIEQYF. The chain recombines TRBV28 with TRBJ2-7, with TRBD1 matching 9 bases. Germline CDR1 MDHEN, CDR2 SYDVKM. V lost 6 bases to trimming and J lost 6 bases; unmatched junction nucleotides: 6. The CDR3 runs to 13 residues.

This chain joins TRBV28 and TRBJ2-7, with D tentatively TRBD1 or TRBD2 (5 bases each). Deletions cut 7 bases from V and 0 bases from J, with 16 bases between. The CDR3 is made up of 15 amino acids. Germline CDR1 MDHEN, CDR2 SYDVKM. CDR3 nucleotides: TGTGCCAGCATTCCTCGGGGCAGGGCCTCCTACGAGCAGTACTTC. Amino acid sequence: CASIPRGRASYEQYF.

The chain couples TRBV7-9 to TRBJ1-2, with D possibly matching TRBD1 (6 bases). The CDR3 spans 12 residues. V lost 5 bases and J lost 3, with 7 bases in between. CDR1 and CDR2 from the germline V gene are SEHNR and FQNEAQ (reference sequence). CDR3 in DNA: TGTGCCAGCAGCGGGGGCGACTATGGCTACACCTTC. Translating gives CASSGGDYGYTF.

The CDR3 nucleotides are TGTGCCAGCAGTCCCCGGACTAGCGGGAGCAATGAGCAGTTCTTC. Translating it yields CASSPRTSGSNEQFF. The chain employs TRBV28 and TRBJ2-1, with TRBD2 identical over 13 bases. With V trimmed by 5 bases and J by 6 bases, 4 bases remained unmatched. The V gene's germline CDR1 is MDHEN and CDR2 SYDVKM. This CDR3 has 15 amino acids.

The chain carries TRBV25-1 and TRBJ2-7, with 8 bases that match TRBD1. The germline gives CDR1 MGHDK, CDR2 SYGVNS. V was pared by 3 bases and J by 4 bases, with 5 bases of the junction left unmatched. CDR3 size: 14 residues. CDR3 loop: CASSDRTGRYEQYF. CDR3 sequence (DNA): TGTGCCAGCAGTGACCGGACAGGGCGGTACGAGCAGTACTTC.

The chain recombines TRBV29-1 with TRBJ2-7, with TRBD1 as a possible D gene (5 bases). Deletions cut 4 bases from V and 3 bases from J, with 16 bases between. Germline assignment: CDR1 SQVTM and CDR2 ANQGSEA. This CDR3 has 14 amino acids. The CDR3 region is CSVAGSKRNYEQYF. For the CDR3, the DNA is TGCAGCGTTGCAGGGTCAAAAAGGAACTACGAGCAGTACTTC.

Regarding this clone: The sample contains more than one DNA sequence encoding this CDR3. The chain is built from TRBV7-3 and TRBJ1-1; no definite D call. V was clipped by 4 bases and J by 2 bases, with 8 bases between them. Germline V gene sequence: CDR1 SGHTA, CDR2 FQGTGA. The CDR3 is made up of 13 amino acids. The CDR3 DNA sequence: TGTGCCAGCAGCTCCGGAGTCAACACTGAAGCTTTCTTT. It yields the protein CASSSGVNTEAFF.

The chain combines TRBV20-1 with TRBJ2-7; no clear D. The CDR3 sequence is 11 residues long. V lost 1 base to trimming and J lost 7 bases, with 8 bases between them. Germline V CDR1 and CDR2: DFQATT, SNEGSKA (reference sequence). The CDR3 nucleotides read TGCAGTGCTAGAGCAGGTCGGGAGCAGTACTTC. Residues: CSARAGREQYF.

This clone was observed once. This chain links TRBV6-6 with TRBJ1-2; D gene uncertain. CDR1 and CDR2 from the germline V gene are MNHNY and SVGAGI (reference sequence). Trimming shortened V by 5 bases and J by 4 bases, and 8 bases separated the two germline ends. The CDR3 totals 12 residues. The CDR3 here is CASSDGVYGYTF. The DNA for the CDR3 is TGTGCCAGCAGTGACGGAGTCTATGGCTACACCTTC.

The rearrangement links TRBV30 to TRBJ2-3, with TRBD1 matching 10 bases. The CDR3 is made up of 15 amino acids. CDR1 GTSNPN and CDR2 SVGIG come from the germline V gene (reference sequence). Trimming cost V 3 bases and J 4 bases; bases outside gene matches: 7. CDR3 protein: CAWSSGTGVADTQYF. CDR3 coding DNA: TGTGCCTGGAGCTCCGGGACAGGGGTAGCAGATACGCAGTATTTT.

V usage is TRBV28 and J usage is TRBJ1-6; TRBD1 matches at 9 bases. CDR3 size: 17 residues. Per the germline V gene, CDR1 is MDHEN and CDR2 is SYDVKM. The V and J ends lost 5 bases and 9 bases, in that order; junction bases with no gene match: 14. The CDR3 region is CASSPGTGMSLGSPLHF. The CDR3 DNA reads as TGTGCCAGCAGTCCAGGGACAGGGATGAGTCTAGGTTCACCCCTCCACTTT.

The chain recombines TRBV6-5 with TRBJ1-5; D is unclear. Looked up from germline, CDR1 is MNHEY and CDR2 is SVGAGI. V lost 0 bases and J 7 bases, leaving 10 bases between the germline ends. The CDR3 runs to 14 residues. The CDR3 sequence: CASSYSIFEQPQHF. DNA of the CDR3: TGTGCCAGCAGTTACTCGATTTTCGAACAGCCCCAGCATTTT.

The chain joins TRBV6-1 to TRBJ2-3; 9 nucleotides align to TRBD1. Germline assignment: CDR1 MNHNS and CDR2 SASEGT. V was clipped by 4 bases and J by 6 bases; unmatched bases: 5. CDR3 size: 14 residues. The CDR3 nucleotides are TGTGCCAGCAGTGGGACAGGGGCCGGGGATACGCAGTATTTT. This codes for CASSGTGAGDTQYF.

CDR3 sequence: CASSLSGRATNEQFF. CDR3 nucleotides: TGTGCCAGCAGTTTGAGCGGGAGGGCCACCAATGAGCAGTTCTTC. The chain uses TRBV27 and TRBJ2-1; 10 nucleotides match TRBD2. This CDR3 is built from 15 residues. V lost 3 bases and J lost 6; bases outside the gene matches: 5. In germline, CDR1 is MNHEY, CDR2 SMNVEV (reference sequence).

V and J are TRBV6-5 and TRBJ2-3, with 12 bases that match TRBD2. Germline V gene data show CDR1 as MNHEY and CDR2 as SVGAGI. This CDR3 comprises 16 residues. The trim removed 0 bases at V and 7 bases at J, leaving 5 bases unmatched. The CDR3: CASSYSLAGGSNTQYF. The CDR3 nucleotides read TGTGCCAGCAGTTACTCTCTAGCGGGAGGGTCTAATACGCAGTATTTT.